This T cell receptor beta chain was retrieved from a study of CD8 T cells in ankylosing spondylitis. Study-wide results and limits: The study looked at matched synovial fluid samples from ankylosing spondylitis patients. Disease-linked clones were reported to be significantly enriched there.

With V trimmed by 3 bases and J by 8 bases, 8 bases remained unmatched. The germline CDR1 and CDR2 sequences are DFQATT and SNEGSKA (reference sequence). The CDR3 loop spans 15 amino acids. As to this clonotype: Its target is unknown.

TCRdb passed the 5' RACE reads through MiXCR, listing each CDR3 protein once. The sample records 150,000 to 200,000 distinct CDR3 sequences, 10% to 15% being singletons. This TCR came from a female donor with ankylosing spondylitis or in good health (not recorded which). What was sequenced was blood, either unsorted or a sorted T cell fraction (not recorded which). This chain links TRBV20-1 with TRBJ2-1; 12 bases match TRBD1. In DNA, the CDR3 is TGCAGTGCTAGGTCAGGGACAGGGGGCGAGCATGAGCAGTTCTTC. It yields the protein CSARSGTGGEHEQFF.